Listed here are 2 T cell receptor beta chains from one sample, sequenced in a study of shared clonotypes between healthy human individuals. The repertoire was sequenced with immunoSEQ multiplex PCR; TCRdb's copy has only in-frame clones and lacks some. The sample lists about 480,000 clones, 60% to 80% occurring once. Sequencing was carried out using PBMCs. These receptors all stem from a woman aged 40 to 55 in good health. Some clones in this sample may be carry-over from other donors' samples.

The gene calls are TRBV30 and TRBJ1-3; 8 bases line up with TRBD1. V was clipped by 5 bases and J by 0 bases; unmatched bases: 12. The CDR3 runs 17 residues. The germline CDR1 and CDR2 sequences are GTSNPN and SVGIG (reference sequence). The CDR3 spells CAWETGDARSSGNTIYF. The CDR3 DNA is TGTGCCTGGGAGACAGGGGACGCACGGAGCTCTGGAAACACCATATATTTT.

In its sample, this clone was seen a few times. J is TRBJ1-2 and V is TRBV9; no definite D call. V was shortened by 4 bases and J by 2 bases, with 6 bases between the two germline ends. Germline V gene data show CDR1 as SGDLS and CDR2 as YYNGEE. This CDR3 has 12 residues. For the CDR3, the DNA is TGTGCCAGCAGCCGGGAGAACTATGGCTACACCTTC. Translation gives CASSRENYGYTF.